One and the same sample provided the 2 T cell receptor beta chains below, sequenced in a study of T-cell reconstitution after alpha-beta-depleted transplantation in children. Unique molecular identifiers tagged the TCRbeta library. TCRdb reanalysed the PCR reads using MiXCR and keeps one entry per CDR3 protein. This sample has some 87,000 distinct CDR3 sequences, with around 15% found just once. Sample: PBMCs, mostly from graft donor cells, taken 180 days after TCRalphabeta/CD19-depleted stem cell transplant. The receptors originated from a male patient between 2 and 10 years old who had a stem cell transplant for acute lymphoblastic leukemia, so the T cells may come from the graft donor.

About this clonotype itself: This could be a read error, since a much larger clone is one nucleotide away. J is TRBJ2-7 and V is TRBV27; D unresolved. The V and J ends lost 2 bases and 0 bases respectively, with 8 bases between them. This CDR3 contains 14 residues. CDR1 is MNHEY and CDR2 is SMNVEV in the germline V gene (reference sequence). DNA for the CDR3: TGTGCCAGCAGTTTAGGCAGCAACTCCTACGAGCAGTACTTC. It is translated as CASSLGSNSYEQYF.

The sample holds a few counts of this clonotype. Here the CDR3 DNA reads TGTGCCAGTTCCTCCGGGGGAGGCAATGAAAAACTGTTTTTT. This gives the protein CASSSGGGNEKLFF. This chain connects TRBV12-3 or TRBV12-4 to TRBJ1-4, with D possibly TRBD1 on 5 matching bases. This CDR3 region has 14 residues. Deletions cut 9 bases from V and 5 bases from J, with 16 bases between.